This T cell receptor beta chain was retrieved from a study of cytomegalovirus exposure and HLA in healthy donors. The V end lost 2 bases, the J end lost 4 bases, and 11 bases lay between the germline ends. This CDR3 region has 15 residues. Germline CDR1 and CDR2: MGHRA and YSYEKL. Study-level points and caveats: Reportedly, a later analysis found an Asian-associated ancestry cluster had fewer N-insertions than the roughly 700-donor mean.

Turning to this clone: What it binds is not known.

Primers: 60 Vbeta forward and 13 Jbeta reverse. Method: immunoSEQ multiplex PCR; TCRdb's copy keeps in-frame clones and lacks some. The sample contains under 200,000 clones, approximately 80% of which appear only once. The chain links TRBV4-1 to TRBJ2-2, with D perhaps matching TRBD2 (6 bases). This TCR came from a male donor in good health and CMV-seropositive. The specimen sequenced was PBMCs. CDR3 in amino acids: CASSQMGLPTGELFF. DNA for the CDR3: TGCGCCAGCAGCCAAATGGGACTCCCCACCGGGGAGCTGTTTTTT.